This paragraph covers one T cell receptor (beta chain) sequence. Data came from immunoSEQ multiplex PCR; TCRdb stores just in-frame clones and leaves some out. The sample lists tens of thousands of clones, roughly 93% seen once, with over 20% in the top ten. This sample is drawn from a study of T cell responses to AZD1222 COVID-19 vaccine. This sample comprised peripheral blood, obtained on day 0 of AZD1222 vaccination. The origin of this receptor is an adult in good health.

The CDR3 nucleotides read TGCAGCGTGGTCAAAACCGGGACTGGAGCCTACGAGCAGTACTTC. Translating gives CSVVKTGTGAYEQYF. This sequence joins TRBV29-1 and TRBJ2-7; the D gene is possibly TRBD2 (6 bases). V lost 6 bases to trimming and J lost 2 bases, with 20 bases between them. The CDR3 is made up of 15 amino acids. Germline CDR1 SQVTM, CDR2 ANQGSEA.